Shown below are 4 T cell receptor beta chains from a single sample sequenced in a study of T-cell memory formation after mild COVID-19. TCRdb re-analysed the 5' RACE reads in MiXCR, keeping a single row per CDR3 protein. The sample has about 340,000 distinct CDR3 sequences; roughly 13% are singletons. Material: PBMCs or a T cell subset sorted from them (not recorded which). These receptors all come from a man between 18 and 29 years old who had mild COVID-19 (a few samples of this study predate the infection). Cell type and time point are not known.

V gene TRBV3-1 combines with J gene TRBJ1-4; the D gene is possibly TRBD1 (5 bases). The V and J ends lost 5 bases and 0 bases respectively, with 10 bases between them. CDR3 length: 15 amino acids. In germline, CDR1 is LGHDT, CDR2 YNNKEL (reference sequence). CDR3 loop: CASSSSGATNEKLFF. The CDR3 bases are TGTGCCAGCAGCTCCTCGGGGGCAACTAATGAAAAACTGTTTTTT.

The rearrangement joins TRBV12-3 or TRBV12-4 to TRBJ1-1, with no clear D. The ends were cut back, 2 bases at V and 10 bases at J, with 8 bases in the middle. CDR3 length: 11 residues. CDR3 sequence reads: CASSLFPRAFF. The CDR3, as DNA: TGTGCCAGCAGTTTATTTCCCCGAGCTTTCTTT.

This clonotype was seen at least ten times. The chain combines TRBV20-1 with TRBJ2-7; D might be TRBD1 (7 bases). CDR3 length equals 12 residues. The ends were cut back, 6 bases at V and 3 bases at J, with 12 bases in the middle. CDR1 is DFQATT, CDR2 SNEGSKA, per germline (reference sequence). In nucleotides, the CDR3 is TGCAGTGCCCGGCAGGGGGGCTACGAGCAGTACTTC. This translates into CSARQGGYEQYF.

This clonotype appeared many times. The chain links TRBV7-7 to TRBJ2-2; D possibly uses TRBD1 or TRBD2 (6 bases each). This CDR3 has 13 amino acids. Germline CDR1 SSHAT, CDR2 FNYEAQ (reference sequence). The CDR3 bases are TGTGCTAGCGCCCCGGGGGCCACCGGGGAGCTGTTTTTT. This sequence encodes CASAPGATGELFF.